This T cell receptor (beta chain) was sequenced in a study of blood T cells in healthy people across ages. CDR1 is MNHEY and CDR2 is SVGAGI in the germline V gene. The CDR3 covers 12 residues. V was pared by 2 bases and J by 5 bases, with 6 bases between. Findings and caveats of the study: Underestimates were what the diversity estimates from one million T cells were considered to be.

A second PCR of about 6 to 11 cycles used a sample-barcoded 5' primer and a J-beta primer mix. A single record per CDR3 protein comes from TCRdb applying MiXCR to the 5' RACE reads. The table has 1.2 million to 1.5 million distinct CDR3 sequences, 35% to 45% seen once. The table lists this clonotype with a few counts. Its antigen is currently unknown. Extractions gave at least 5.5 micrograms of total RNA per sample. Material: blood. The TCR sequence derives from a woman aged 18-29 years in good health. The rearrangement uses TRBV6-5 and TRBJ1-2; D unresolved. The CDR3 DNA sequence: TGTGCCAGCAGTTACGGCTCATATGGCTACACCTTC. This encodes CASSYGSYGYTF.